Below, 4 T cell receptor beta chains from the same sample are listed, as sequenced in a study of T cell responses to AZD1222 COVID-19 vaccine. Clones were read by immunoSEQ multiplex PCR, and TCRdb kept only the in-frame ones, dropping some. Of about 140,000 clones detected, roughly 90% appear once; the ten largest clones hold about 6%. The sequencing here drew on peripheral blood, taken on day 0 of AZD1222 vaccination. The source is an adult in good health.

The chain links TRBV6-2 or TRBV6-3 to TRBJ2-7; perhaps TRBD1 as D (6 bases). Germline V gene data show CDR1 as MNHEY and CDR2 as SVGEGT. V was trimmed by 2 bases and J by 3 bases, leaving 14 bases between them. The CDR3 has 15 residues. The CDR3 region has the DNA TGTGCCAGCAGTTACGTGAGGACAGCCGGCTACGAGCAGTACTTC. It is translated as CASSYVRTAGYEQYF.

This chain connects TRBV18 to TRBJ1-5, with 8 bases lining up with TRBD1. There are 14 residues in the CDR3. Germline CDR1 reads KGHSH; CDR2 reads LQKENI. V was clipped by 3 bases and J by 4 bases; unmatched bases: 2. The CDR3 loop reads CASSPTGGNQPQHF. CDR3 nucleotide sequence: TGTGCCAGCTCACCTACAGGGGGGAATCAGCCCCAGCATTTT.

The chain couples TRBV18 to TRBJ1-4; D might be TRBD1 (5 bases). Per germline, CDR1 KGHSH and CDR2 LQKENI. Trimming cost V 0 bases and J 4 bases, with 9 bases left between them. The CDR3 spans 15 residues. The CDR3 nucleotides are TGTGCCAGCTCACCACCGGGCGACAGTAATGAAAAACTGTTTTTT. This sequence encodes CASSPPGDSNEKLFF.

This sequence joins TRBV19 and TRBJ1-3; weak D call: TRBD1 (5 bases). CDR3 length equals 18 residues. Per the germline V gene, CDR1 is LNHDA and CDR2 is SQIVND (reference sequence). V was shortened by 3 bases and J by 1 base, with 19 bases between the two germline ends. CDR3 in amino acids: CASSIYAGTDNSGNTIYF. As DNA, the CDR3 is TGTGCCAGTAGTATCTATGCCGGGACGGATAATTCTGGAAACACCATATATTTT. Using reference TRBV19 and TRBJ1-3 for the parts outside the CDR3, the full variable domain is DGGITQSPKYLFRKEGQNVTLSCEQNLNHDAMYWYRQDPGQGLRLIYYSQIVNDFQKGDIAEGYSVSREKKESFPLTVTSAQKNPTAFYLCASSIYAGTDNSGNTIYFGEGSWLTVV.